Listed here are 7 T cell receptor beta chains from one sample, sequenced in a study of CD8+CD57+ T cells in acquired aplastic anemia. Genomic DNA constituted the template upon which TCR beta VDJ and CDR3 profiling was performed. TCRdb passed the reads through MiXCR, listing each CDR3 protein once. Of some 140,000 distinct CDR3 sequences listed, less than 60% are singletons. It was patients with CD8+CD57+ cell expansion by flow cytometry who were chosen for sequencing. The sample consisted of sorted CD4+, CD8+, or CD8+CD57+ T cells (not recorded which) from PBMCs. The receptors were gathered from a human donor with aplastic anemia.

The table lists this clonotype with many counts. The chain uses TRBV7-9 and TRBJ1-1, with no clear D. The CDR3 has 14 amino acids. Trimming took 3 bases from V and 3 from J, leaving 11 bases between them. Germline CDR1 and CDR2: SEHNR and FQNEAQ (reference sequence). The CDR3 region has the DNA TGTGCCAGCAGCTTTGAGCAACCCGACACTGAAGCTTTCTTT. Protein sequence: CASSFEQPDTEAFF.

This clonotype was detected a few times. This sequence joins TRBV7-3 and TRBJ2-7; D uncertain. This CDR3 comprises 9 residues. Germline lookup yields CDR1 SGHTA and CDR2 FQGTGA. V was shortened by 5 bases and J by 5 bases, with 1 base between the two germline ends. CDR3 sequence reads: CASSNEQYF. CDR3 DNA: TGTGCCAGCAGCAACGAGCAGTACTTC.

CDR3 sequence: CASSRDRLSSYEQYF. CDR3 in DNA: TGTGCCAGCAGTCGGGACAGATTGAGCTCCTACGAGCAGTACTTC. The genes are TRBV25-1 and TRBJ2-7; 7 bases match TRBD1. The CDR3 consists of 15 residues. Trimming at V came to 5 bases and at J to 0 bases, leaving 7 bases not matched to a gene. The germline V gene encodes CDR1 MGHDK and CDR2 SYGVNS.

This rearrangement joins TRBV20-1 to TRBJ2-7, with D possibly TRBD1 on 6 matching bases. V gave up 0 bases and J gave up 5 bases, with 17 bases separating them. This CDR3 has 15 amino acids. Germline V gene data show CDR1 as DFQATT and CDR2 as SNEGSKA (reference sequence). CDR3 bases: TGCAGTGCTAGAGATGGCCGGACAGTTAACAACGAGCAGTACTTC. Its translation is CSARDGRTVNNEQYF.

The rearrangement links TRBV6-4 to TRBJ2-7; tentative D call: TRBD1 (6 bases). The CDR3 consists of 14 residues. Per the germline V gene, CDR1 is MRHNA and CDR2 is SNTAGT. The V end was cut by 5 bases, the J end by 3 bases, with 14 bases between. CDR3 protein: CASSPGDIRYEQYF. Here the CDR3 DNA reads TGTGCCAGCAGTCCCGGGGACATCCGCTACGAGCAGTACTTC.

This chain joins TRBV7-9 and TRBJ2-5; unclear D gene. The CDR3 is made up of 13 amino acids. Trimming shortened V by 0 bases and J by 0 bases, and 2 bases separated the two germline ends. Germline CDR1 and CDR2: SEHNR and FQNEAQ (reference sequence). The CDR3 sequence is CASSLANQETQYF. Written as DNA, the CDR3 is TGTGCCAGCAGCTTAGCGAACCAAGAGACCCAGTACTTC.

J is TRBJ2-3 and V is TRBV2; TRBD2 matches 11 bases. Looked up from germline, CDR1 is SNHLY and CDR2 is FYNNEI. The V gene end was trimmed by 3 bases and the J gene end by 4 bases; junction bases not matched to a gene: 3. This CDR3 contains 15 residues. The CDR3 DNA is TGTGCCAGCAGTGACACTAGCGGGAGTGCAGATACGCAGTATTTT. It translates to CASSDTSGSADTQYF.